Detailed here is one T cell receptor (beta chain). Its antigen is unidentified. These data originate in a study of T cell responses to AZD1222 COVID-19 vaccine. Study outcomes and limitations: No day 14 peak samples; only post-peak repertoires were characterized. Recipients of AZD1222 seropositive at baseline numbered only 5 or 6. Increases in Spike-specific TCR breadth and depth were seen after two AZD1222 doses.

The CDR3 runs 19 residues. Germline V CDR1 and CDR2: SGHTA, FQGNSA. Losses at the gene ends were 2 bases for V and 0 bases for J; bases not matched to a gene: 7. Libraries were prepared by immunoSEQ multiplex PCR; TCRdb keeps only in-frame clonotypes and omits some of them. The table includes roughly 190,000 clones, just over 90% detected once. It was second doses at about 4 or about 12 weeks that were pooled. The sequence was collected from an adult who received the AZD1222 COVID-19 vaccine. This sequence joins TRBV7-2 and TRBJ2-7, with 16 bases matching TRBD2. The sequencing here drew on peripheral blood, taken 28 days after the second AZD1222 dose. The CDR3 region is CASSLKVGLAGGPSYEQYF. The CDR3 coding sequence is TGTGCCAGCAGCTTAAAAGTGGGACTAGCGGGGGGGCCCTCCTACGAGCAGTACTTC.